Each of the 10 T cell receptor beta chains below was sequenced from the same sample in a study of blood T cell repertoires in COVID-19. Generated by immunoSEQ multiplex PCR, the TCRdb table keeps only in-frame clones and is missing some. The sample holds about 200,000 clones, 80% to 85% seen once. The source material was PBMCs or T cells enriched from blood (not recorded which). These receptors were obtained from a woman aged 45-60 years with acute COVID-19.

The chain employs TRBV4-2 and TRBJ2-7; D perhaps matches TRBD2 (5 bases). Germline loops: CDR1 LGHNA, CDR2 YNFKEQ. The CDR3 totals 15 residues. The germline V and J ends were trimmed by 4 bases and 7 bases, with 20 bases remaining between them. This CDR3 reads CASSLDPVGGREQYF. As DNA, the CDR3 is TGTGCCAGCAGCCTAGACCCCGTCGGAGGACGGGAGCAGTACTTC.

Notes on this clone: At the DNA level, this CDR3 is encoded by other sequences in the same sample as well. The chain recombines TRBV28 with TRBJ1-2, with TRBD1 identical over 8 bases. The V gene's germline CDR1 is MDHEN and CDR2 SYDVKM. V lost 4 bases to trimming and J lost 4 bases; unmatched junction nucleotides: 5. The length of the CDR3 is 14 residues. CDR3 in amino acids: CASSSGTGVYGYTF. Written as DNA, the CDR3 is TGTGCCAGCAGTTCCGGGACAGGCGTCTATGGCTACACCTTC.

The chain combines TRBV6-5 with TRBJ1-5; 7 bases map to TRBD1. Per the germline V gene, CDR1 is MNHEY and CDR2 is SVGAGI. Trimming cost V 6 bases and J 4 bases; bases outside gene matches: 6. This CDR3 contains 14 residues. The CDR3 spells CASRPGTANQPQHF. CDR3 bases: TGTGCCAGCAGGCCTGGGACAGCAAATCAGCCCCAGCATTTT.

CDR3 DNA sequence: TGTGCCAGCAGCCTACGTAAGACAGGCGGATCATTTTTTGTTTACGAGCAGTACTTC. The encoded protein is CASSLRKTGGSFFVYEQYF. The gene calls are TRBV21-1 and TRBJ2-7; the D call of TRBD1 is as the table states it, not checked on the DNA. TRBV21-1 is a pseudogene locus. The length of the CDR3 is 19 residues.

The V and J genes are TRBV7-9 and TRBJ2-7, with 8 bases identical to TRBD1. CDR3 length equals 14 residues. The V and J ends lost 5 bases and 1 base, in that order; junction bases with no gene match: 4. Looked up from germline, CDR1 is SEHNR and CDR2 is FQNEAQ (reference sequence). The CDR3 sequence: CASSEDRGSYEQYF. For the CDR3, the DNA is TGTGCCAGCAGCGAAGACAGGGGATCCTACGAGCAGTACTTC.

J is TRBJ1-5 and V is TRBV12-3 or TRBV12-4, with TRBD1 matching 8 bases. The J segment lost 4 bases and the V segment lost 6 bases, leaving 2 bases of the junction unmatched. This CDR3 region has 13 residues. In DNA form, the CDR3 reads TGTGCCAGCAGGACAGGGGTAAATCAGCCCCAGCATTTT. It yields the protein CASRTGVNQPQHF.

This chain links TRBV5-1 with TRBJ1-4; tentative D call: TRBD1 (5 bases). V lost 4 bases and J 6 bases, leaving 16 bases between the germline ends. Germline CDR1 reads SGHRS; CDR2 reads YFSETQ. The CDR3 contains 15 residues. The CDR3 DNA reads TGCGCCAGCAGCCCCGGCGGGGGATGGGATGAAAAACTGTTTTTT. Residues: CASSPGGGWDEKLFF.

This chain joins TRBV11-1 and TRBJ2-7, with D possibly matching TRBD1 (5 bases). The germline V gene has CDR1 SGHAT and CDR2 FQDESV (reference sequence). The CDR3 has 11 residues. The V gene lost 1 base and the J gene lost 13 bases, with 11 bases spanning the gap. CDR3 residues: CASSLEGSFYF. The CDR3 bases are TGTGCCAGCAGCTTAGAGGGGTCCTTTTACTTC.

The CDR3 DNA reads TGTGCCAGCAGTATGGGGGACAGGGGGCAGACGAAGAATCAGCCCCAGCATTTT. Protein product: CASSMGDRGQTKNQPQHF. The rearrangement joins TRBV5-8 to TRBJ1-5; 12 positions agree with TRBD1. The CDR3 is 18 amino acids. Per the germline V gene, CDR1 is SGHTS and CDR2 is YDEGEE. The ends lost 5 bases at V and 4 bases at J; junction bases unmatched: 13. The variable domain in full, completed from reference TRBV5-8 and TRBJ1-5, reads EAGVTQSPTHLIKTRGQQATLRCSPISGHTSVYWYQQALGLGLQFLLWYDEGEERNRGNFPPRFSGRQFPNYSSELNVNALELEDSALYLCASSMGDRGQTKNQPQHFGDGTRLSIL.

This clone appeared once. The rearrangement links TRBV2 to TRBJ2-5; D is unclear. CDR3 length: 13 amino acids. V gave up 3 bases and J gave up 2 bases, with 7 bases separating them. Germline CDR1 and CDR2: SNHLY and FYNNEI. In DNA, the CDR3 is TGTGCCAGCAGTGACACTACTCAAGAGACCCAGTACTTC. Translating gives CASSDTTQETQYF.